A single sample gave rise to the 25 T cell receptor beta chains below, sequenced in a study of shared clonotypes between healthy human individuals. Generated by immunoSEQ multiplex PCR, the TCRdb table keeps only in-frame clones and is missing some. The repertoire holds 2.3 million or so clones, with just over 90% as singletons. Sequenced input: naive CD4+ T cells from PBMCs. The subset denotes: CD45RA+ positively selected. Every receptor here comes from a man aged 18 to 29 in good health. Some clones in this sample may be carry-over from other donors' samples.

The chain carries TRBV5-1 and TRBJ1-4; TRBD1 agrees at 7 bases. Trimming removed 4 bases from V and 5 bases from J; junction bases left unmatched: 11. Germline V gives CDR1 SGHRS, CDR2 YFSETQ. This CDR3 comprises 16 residues. The CDR3 DNA is TGCGCCAGCAGCACGGGACAGCGCGCGATGAATGAAAAACTGTTTTTT. Translating it yields CASSTGQRAMNEKLFF.

This clone was found once. V gene TRBV6-5 combines with J gene TRBJ2-4; 10 nucleotides align to TRBD2. This CDR3 is built from 15 residues. The V gene end was trimmed by 6 bases and the J gene end by 5 bases; junction bases not matched to a gene: 7. Germline V gene sequence: CDR1 MNHEY, CDR2 SVGAGI. The chain's CDR3 is CASSRIGLAENIQYF. As DNA, the CDR3 is TGTGCCAGCAGCCGGATTGGACTAGCGGAAAACATTCAGTACTTC.

The V call is TRBV29-1, the J call TRBJ1-6; maybe TRBD1 (5 bases). This CDR3 has 13 residues. CDR1 is SQVTM and CDR2 is ANQGSEA in the germline V gene. The V end lost 7 bases, the J end lost 7 bases, and 14 bases lay between the germline ends. CDR3 region: CSAAGRGNSPLHF. The CDR3 nucleotides read TGCAGCGCCGCCGGACGGGGGAATTCACCCCTCCACTTT.

The rearrangement uses TRBV27 and TRBJ2-1; TRBD2 is a possible D gene (6 bases). Germline V gene data show CDR1 as MNHEY and CDR2 as SMNVEV (reference sequence). The CDR3 totals 17 residues. Trimming cost V 3 bases and J 5 bases, with 20 bases left between them. Here the CDR3 reads CASSLAPGTGLNNEQFF. In nucleotides, the CDR3 is TGTGCCAGCAGTTTGGCCCCCGGGACTGGGCTAAACAATGAGCAGTTCTTC.

This chain connects TRBV9 to TRBJ2-1; tentatively, D is TRBD1 (6 bases). V lost 0 bases and J lost 8, with 12 bases in between. Germline V gene data show CDR1 as SGDLS and CDR2 as YYNGEE. This CDR3 has 14 amino acids. CDR3 in amino acids: CASSVGGLEYEQFF. DNA of the CDR3: TGTGCCAGCAGCGTAGGGGGGCTAGAATATGAGCAGTTCTTC.

V is TRBV5-1 and J is TRBJ1-4, with 7 nucleotides matching TRBD1. With V trimmed by 6 bases and J by 11 bases, 13 bases remained unmatched. This CDR3 is built from 14 residues. CDR1 is SGHRS and CDR2 is YFSETQ in the germline V gene. The CDR3 DNA reads as TGCGCCAGCACGCCAGGGGGGGCTTTAGGGAAACTGTTTTTT. It is translated as CASTPGGALGKLFF.

A note on this clone: An end of the junction does not agree with germline; a read error may underlie this. The chain uses TRBV7-9 and TRBJ1-2; D not certain. Germline values: CDR1 SEHNR, CDR2 FQNEAQ (reference sequence). The CDR3 loop spans 12 amino acids. The CDR3 spells CASSLAAGRPIF. The CDR3 region has the DNA TGTGCCAGCAGCTTAGCGGCGGGAAGGCCGATCTTC.

Worth noting for this clone: The same CDR3 also results from other DNA sequences found in this sample. This rearrangement joins TRBV7-3 to TRBJ1-1, with D possibly TRBD1 on 5 matching bases. The V gene's germline CDR1 is SGHTA and CDR2 FQGTGA. The CDR3 is 11 residues long. V lost 3 bases to trimming and J lost 8 bases, with 7 bases between them. The CDR3, as DNA: TGTGCCAGCAGCTTGGGGACCGAAGCTTTCTTT. Translation: CASSLGTEAFF.

V usage is TRBV27 and J usage is TRBJ2-1; 8 bases align to TRBD2. CDR1 MNHEY and CDR2 SMNVEV come from the germline V gene (reference sequence). CDR3 size: 12 residues. The V gene end was trimmed by 3 bases and the J gene end by 12 bases; junction bases not matched to a gene: 4. The CDR3 sequence: CASSFTSGRQFF. The CDR3 DNA follows: TGTGCCAGCAGTTTTACTAGCGGAAGGCAGTTCTTC.

V is TRBV7-8 and J is TRBJ1-2, with D possibly matching TRBD1 (5 bases). Trimming took off 1 base at V and 4 bases at J, with 16 bases between the two ends. The germline gives CDR1 SGHVS, CDR2 FQNEAQ. The CDR3 runs to 16 residues. The CDR3 DNA reads as TGTGCCAGCAGCTTAGAGGTCGGGGGATCGGGCTATGGCTACACCTTC. This translates into CASSLEVGGSGYGYTF.

The gene calls are TRBV19 and TRBJ2-6; the D gene is possibly TRBD1 (5 bases). Looked up from germline, CDR1 is LNHDA and CDR2 is SQIVND (reference sequence). The CDR3 loop spans 16 amino acids. V dropped 5 bases and J dropped 2 bases, with 13 bases sitting between them. The CDR3 sequence is CASSADRDPGANVLTF. CDR3 bases: TGTGCCAGTAGTGCCGACAGAGACCCTGGGGCCAACGTCCTGACTTTC.

The CDR3 DNA reads TGTGCCAGCAGTCCACATAGGACGGGGCGCACAGATACGCAGTATTTT. It specifies CASSPHRTGRTDTQYF. This sequence joins TRBV27 and TRBJ2-3; D assignment may be TRBD1 or TRBD2 (5 bases each). This CDR3 is built from 16 residues. Trimming shortened V by 5 bases and J by 1 base, and 16 bases separated the two germline ends. CDR1 and CDR2 from the germline V gene are MNHEY and SMNVEV (reference sequence).

This clone was recorded once. This chain uses TRBV11-3 with TRBJ2-2; 7 bases align to TRBD1. CDR1 and CDR2 from the germline V gene are SGHNT and YENEEA. V lost 1 base, J lost 6 bases, and 5 bases stayed unmatched. The CDR3 has 15 amino acids. The CDR3 reads CASSLGRQGAGELFF. The CDR3 bases are TGTGCCAGCAGCTTAGGGCGGCAGGGGGCCGGGGAGCTGTTTTTT.

This chain connects TRBV5-1 to TRBJ2-7; D is perhaps TRBD1 or TRBD2 (5 bases each). The CDR3 is 16 amino acids. From germline, CDR1 is SGHRS and CDR2 YFSETQ. Between the trimmed V and J ends, which lost 0 bases and 1 base, there was a span of 14 bases. As DNA, the CDR3 is TGCGCCAGCAGCTTGGGCTCCTGGGACGGGTCCTACGAGCAGTACTTC. This encodes CASSLGSWDGSYEQYF.

The CDR3 coding sequence is TGTGCCAGAAGTTCGGGACTAGCGGGTGGGAATGAGCAGTTCTTC. Its protein product is CARSSGLAGGNEQFF. This chain links TRBV5-3 with TRBJ2-1; 12 nucleotides align to TRBD2. TRBV5-3 has ORF status, its function being uncertain. The CDR3 totals 15 residues. With 5 bases clipped from V and 7 bases from J, the junction kept 7 bases outside the gene matches.

This chain links TRBV5-4 with TRBJ1-1; a possible D gene is TRBD1 (6 bases). Trimming stripped 2 bases from V and 7 bases from J, with 12 bases between. Germline V gene data show CDR1 as SGHNT and CDR2 as YYREEE (reference sequence). The CDR3 has 13 residues. This chain's CDR3 is CASSLRQADEAFF. The CDR3 DNA reads as TGTGCCAGCAGCTTAAGACAGGCGGATGAAGCTTTCTTT.

This chain joins TRBV27 and TRBJ2-7; possible D gene TRBD2, 6 bases. Trimming shortened V by 0 bases and J by 5 bases, and 14 bases separated the two germline ends. Germline CDR1 reads MNHEY; CDR2 reads SMNVEV (reference sequence). This CDR3 has 15 residues. The CDR3 here is CASSLSYLGGNEQYF. The CDR3 bases are TGTGCCAGCAGTTTATCGTATCTCGGAGGGAACGAGCAGTACTTC.

This chain links TRBV2 with TRBJ1-1; 7 nucleotides align to TRBD1. V shed 9 bases, J shed 4 bases, and the junction held 2 bases outside the gene matches. This CDR3 has 11 residues. Germline CDR1 SNHLY, CDR2 FYNNEI. CDR3 DNA: TGTGCCAGACAGGGGACCACTGAAGCTTTCTTT. It yields the protein CARQGTTEAFF.

V is TRBV5-1 and J is TRBJ2-1; 9 nucleotides align to TRBD1. CDR3 length: 14 amino acids. The germline V gene has CDR1 SGHRS and CDR2 YFSETQ. With 7 bases clipped from V and 9 bases from J, the junction kept 11 bases outside the gene matches. Here the CDR3 DNA reads TGCGCCAGCTCCAGGGGGGACAGGGTAAGTGAGCAGTTCTTC. Protein product: CASSRGDRVSEQFF.

The chain combines TRBV28 with TRBJ1-5, with a tentative D call TRBD1 (5 bases). V was clipped by 5 bases and J by 12 bases, with 20 bases between them. Germline lookup yields CDR1 MDHEN and CDR2 SYDVKM. The CDR3 is 14 residues long. CDR3 nucleotides: TGTGCCAGCAGTCGACCAATCCGGGACGGGCTCCAGCATTTT. Residues: CASSRPIRDGLQHF. The full variable domain, rest sourced from reference TRBV28 and TRBJ1-5, is DVKVTQSSRYLVKRTGEKVFLECVQDMDHENMFWYRQDPGLGLRLIYFSYDVKMKEKGDIPEGYSVSREKKERFSLILESASTNQTSMYLCASSRPIRDGLQHFGDGTRLSIL.

The chain is built from TRBV5-1 and TRBJ1-4; D ambiguous. The CDR3 contains 15 residues. Between the trimmed V and J ends, which lost 3 bases and 0 bases, there was a span of 9 bases. Germline V gene data show CDR1 as SGHRS and CDR2 as YFSETQ. The CDR3 is CASSSGFATNEKLFF. Here the CDR3 DNA reads TGCGCCAGCAGCTCTGGGTTTGCAACTAATGAAAAACTGTTTTTT.

The chain is built from TRBV6-5 and TRBJ2-1, with 10 nucleotides matching TRBD1. The CDR3 runs 15 residues. Germline lookup yields CDR1 MNHEY and CDR2 SVGAGI. Trimming removed 6 bases from V and 7 bases from J; junction bases left unmatched: 9. The CDR3 DNA is TGTGCCAGCAGAGGAGGCGGGACAGGGGTTAATGAGCAGTTCTTC. Amino acids: CASRGGGTGVNEQFF.

The chain is built from TRBV5-1 and TRBJ2-1; possibly TRBD2 for D (6 bases). The germline CDR1 and CDR2 sequences are SGHRS and YFSETQ. This CDR3 is 16 amino acids long. V lost 0 bases and J lost 2, with 12 bases in between. CDR3 sequence: CASSLALARTYNEQFF. The CDR3 bases are TGCGCCAGCAGCTTGGCGCTAGCGAGAACCTACAATGAGCAGTTCTTC.

V and J are TRBV9 and TRBJ2-7; the match to TRBD1 covers 9 bases. Germline V gene data show CDR1 as SGDLS and CDR2 as YYNGEE. Losses at the gene ends were 2 bases for V and 5 bases for J; bases not matched to a gene: 5. The CDR3 loop spans 14 amino acids. The DNA for the CDR3 is TGTGCCAGCAGCGTCCAGGGACAGGGCCACGAGCAGTACTTC. Amino acid sequence: CASSVQGQGHEQYF.

This chain links TRBV10-3 with TRBJ1-4; tentative D call: TRBD1 (5 bases). Germline V lookup: CDR1 ENHRY, CDR2 SYGVKD. This CDR3 spans 14 amino acids. V was clipped by 10 bases and J by 7 bases, with 19 bases between them. The DNA of the CDR3 is TGTGCCAGCGCTCGACAGACATCCGGTGAAAAACTGTTTTTT. This codes for CASARQTSGEKLFF.